The rows below give T cell receptor beta chains drawn from one sample of a study of T cells in Graves' hyperthyroidism and ophthalmopathy. MiXCR, run by TCRdb on the multiplex PCR reads, gives a single entry per CDR3 protein. The profile covers some 650,000 distinct CDR3 sequences, with approximately 15% appearing a single time and approximately 3.5% taken by the ten largest. Sequencing was done on a sample of blood. These receptors came from a woman between 40 and 55 years old with Graves' ophthalmopathy. Each CDR3 is given with its conserved first and last residue. The order of the fields is D gene, J gene, V gene, clone size, CDR3 length, CDR3 protein, CDR3 DNA. A D gene is named only where the DNA matches it firmly. Not every row has a clone size; where given, it reads once, few, many or a size class.

>TRBD2|TRBJ2-1|TRBV7-2|many|17
CASSPRGGLAGLGEQFF
TGTGCCAGCAGCCCACGGGGGGGACTAGCGGGACTCGGGGAGCAGTTCTTC
>-|TRBJ2-7|TRBV7-8|many|15
CASSLAYQDLHEQYF
TGTGCCAGCAGCTTAGCGTACCAGGATCTCCACGAGCAGTACTTC
>TRBD2|TRBJ2-1|TRBV7-6|-|14
CASSLETSGNEQFF
TGTGCCAGCAGCTTAGAAACTAGCGGGAATGAGCAGTTCTTC
>-|TRBJ1-4|TRBV5-1|-|14
CASSGQGFNEKLFF
TGCGCCAGCAGCGGTCAGGGATTTAATGAAAAACTGTTTTTT
>-|TRBJ1-2|TRBV3-1|-|13
CASSPGTFGGYTF
TGTGCCAGCAGCCCCGGGACATTTGGTGGCTACACCTTC
>TRBD2|TRBJ2-1|TRBV11-3|many|18
CASSFWLAGPNSYNEQFF
TGTGCCAGCAGCTTTTGGCTAGCGGGACCAAACTCCTACAATGAGCAGTTCTTC
>-|TRBJ1-1|TRBV19|few|14
CASIRRGMNTEAFF
TGTGCCAGTATCCGGAGGGGGATGAACACTGAAGCTTTCTTT
>-|TRBJ2-1|TRBV18|many|13
CASSPDRYNEQFF
TGTGCCAGCTCACCCGACAGGTACAATGAGCAGTTCTTC
>-|TRBJ1-2|TRBV2|few|15
CASSDRAREGYGYTF
TGTGCCAGCAGTGATCGGGCCAGGGAAGGGTATGGCTACACCTTC
>-|TRBJ2-6|TRBV4-2|-|16
CASSQGTASGANVLTF
TGTGCCAGCAGCCAAGGGACAGCGTCTGGGGCCAACGTCCTGACTTTC
>TRBD2|TRBJ2-1|TRBV29-1|few|18
CSVDSASGRRLAYNEQFF
TGCAGCGTTGATAGCGCTAGCGGGAGGAGATTGGCTTACAATGAGCAGTTCTTC
>-|TRBJ2-7|TRBV6-1|-|13
CASSEATDYEQYF
TGTGCCAGCAGTGAAGCCACAGACTACGAGCAGTACTTC
>TRBD2|TRBJ2-5|TRBV5-1|-|16
CASSLFPAGEAETQYF
TGCGCCAGCAGCTTGTTCCCGGCGGGAGAGGCGGAGACCCAGTACTTC
>TRBD1|TRBJ2-7|TRBV20-1|-|13
CSTNSGTGNEQYF
TGCAGTACCAATTCCGGGACAGGGAACGAGCAGTACTTC
>TRBD1|TRBJ1-4|TRBV27|-|15
CASSSAGGAWEKLFF
TGTGCCAGCAGTTCCGCAGGGGGCGCGTGGGAAAAACTGTTTTTT
>-|TRBJ2-2|TRBV15|-|13
CATSRDPTGELFF
TGTGCCACCAGCAGAGATCCCACCGGGGAGCTGTTTTTT
>-|TRBJ2-1|TRBV5-1|-|14
CASSFPASYNEQFF
TGCGCCAGCAGCTTTCCGGCCTCCTACAATGAGCAGTTCTTC
>-|TRBJ2-7|TRBV15|few|14
CATSRDVGGYEQYF
TGTGCCACCAGCAGAGATGTAGGGGGCTACGAGCAGTACTTC
>-|TRBJ1-1|TRBV6-2/TRBV6-3|-|15
CASSYSRAGSTEAFF
TGTGCCAGCAGTTACAGCAGGGCGGGGAGCACTGAAGCTTTCTTT
>TRBD2|TRBJ2-2|TRBV11-2|many|18
CASSLRTSGTWDTGELFF
TGTGCCAGCAGCTTACGGACTAGCGGGACGTGGGACACCGGGGAGCTGTTTTTT
>-|TRBJ1-6|TRBV9|-|15
CASSVGEGAVSPLHF
TGTGCCAGCAGCGTAGGAGAAGGGGCGGTTTCACCCCTCCACTTT
>TRBD1|TRBJ1-1|TRBV6-1|-|14
CASKGRGRRTEAFF
TGTGCCAGCAAGGGCAGGGGGCGCCGCACTGAAGCTTTCTTT
>-|TRBJ1-1|TRBV19|-|14
CASSVDTGNTEAFF
TGTGCCAGTAGCGTGGACACCGGGAACACTGAAGCTTTCTTT
>-|TRBJ2-1|TRBV5-1|many|13
CASSLEVTGEQFF
TGCGCCAGCAGCTTGGAAGTAACGGGTGAGCAGTTCTTC
>TRBD2|TRBJ2-5|TRBV25-1|few|13
CASSEGGVETQYF
TGTGCCAGCAGTGAGGGGGGGGTGGAGACCCAGTACTTC
>-|TRBJ2-1|TRBV6-1|many|16
CASSSGPHGGSGEQFF
TGTGCCAGCAGTTCGGGTCCTCACGGAGGTAGCGGTGAGCAGTTCTTC
>TRBD2|TRBJ2-1|TRBV5-1|many|15
CASSFALAGGNEQFF
TGCGCCAGCAGCTTCGCACTAGCGGGAGGGAATGAGCAGTTCTTC
>-|TRBJ2-2|TRBV2|many|14
CASSQAPYTGELFF
TGTGCCAGCAGCCAAGCCCCCTACACCGGGGAGCTGTTTTTT
>-|TRBJ1-5|TRBV20-1|-|14
CSARRPISNQPQHF
TGCAGTGCTAGAAGACCGATAAGTAATCAGCCCCAGCATTTT
>-|TRBJ2-7|TRBV2|-|12
CASSSGPLEQYF
TGTGCCAGCAGTAGCGGACCCCTCGAGCAGTACTTC
>-|TRBJ1-1|TRBV30|many|13
CAWSARPHTEAFF
TGTGCCTGGAGCGCCCGACCGCACACTGAAGCTTTCTTT
>TRBD1|TRBJ1-1|TRBV5-1|many|15
CASSSGTGENTEAFF
TGCGCCAGCAGCTCGGGGACAGGGGAGAACACTGAAGCTTTCTTT
>-|TRBJ2-2|TRBV27|-|13
CASTVGAGRELFF
TGTGCCAGCACGGTTGGTGCAGGGCGGGAGCTGTTTTTT
>TRBD2|TRBJ2-5|TRBV29-1|-|13
CSATGLAGEFEYF
TGCAGCGCAACGGGACTAGCGGGAGAGTTCGAGTACTTC
>-|TRBJ1-2|TRBV6-4|-|15
CASSYRTLGDYGYTF
TGTGCCAGCAGTTACCGGACACTTGGAGACTATGGCTACACCTTC
>-|TRBJ2-4|TRBV28|few|12
CASSQGGDIQYF
TGTGCCAGCAGCCAAGGGGGGGACATTCAGTACTTC
>-|TRBJ1-2|TRBV2|many|14
CASIGYQGNYGYTF
TGTGCCAGCATTGGATATCAGGGGAACTATGGCTACACCTTC
>TRBD2|TRBJ2-1|TRBV28|few|18
CASNLIGTSGKSRHEQFF
TGTGCCAGCAACCTAATAGGGACTAGCGGGAAATCCCGCCATGAGCAGTTCTTC
>-|TRBJ1-1|TRBV6-1|-|11
CASSEGKVAFF
TGTGCCAGCAGTGAGGGTAAGGTAGCTTTCTTT
>-|TRBJ2-1|TRBV6-6|-|16
CASSYDNAVSYNEQFF
TGTGCCAGCAGTTACGATAACGCGGTATCCTACAATGAGCAGTTCTTC
>-|TRBJ1-4|TRBV20-1|few|14
CSARGRATNEKLFF
TGCAGTGCTAGAGGTCGTGCAACTAATGAAAAACTGTTTTTT
>-|TRBJ2-1|TRBV7-9|few|13
CASSLGTYIGQFF
TGTGCCAGCAGCTTAGGGACGTATATTGGGCAGTTCTTC
>-|TRBJ2-3|TRBV28|many|14
CASSPTGFPDTQYF
TGTGCCAGCAGTCCCACCGGCTTCCCAGATACGCAGTATTTT
>TRBD1|TRBJ1-5|TRBV20-1|few|17
CSAGTGFFRGSNQPQHF
TGCAGTGCGGGGACAGGGTTTTTTAGGGGAAGCAATCAGCCCCAGCATTTT
>TRBD2|TRBJ2-3|TRBV2|-|16
CASILAGVGHTDTQYF
TGTGCCAGCATTCTAGCGGGAGTTGGTCACACAGATACGCAGTATTTT
>-|TRBJ1-1|TRBV24-1|-|14
CATRPPGQNTEAFF
TGTGCCACCAGACCGCCGGGACAAAACACTGAAGCTTTCTTT